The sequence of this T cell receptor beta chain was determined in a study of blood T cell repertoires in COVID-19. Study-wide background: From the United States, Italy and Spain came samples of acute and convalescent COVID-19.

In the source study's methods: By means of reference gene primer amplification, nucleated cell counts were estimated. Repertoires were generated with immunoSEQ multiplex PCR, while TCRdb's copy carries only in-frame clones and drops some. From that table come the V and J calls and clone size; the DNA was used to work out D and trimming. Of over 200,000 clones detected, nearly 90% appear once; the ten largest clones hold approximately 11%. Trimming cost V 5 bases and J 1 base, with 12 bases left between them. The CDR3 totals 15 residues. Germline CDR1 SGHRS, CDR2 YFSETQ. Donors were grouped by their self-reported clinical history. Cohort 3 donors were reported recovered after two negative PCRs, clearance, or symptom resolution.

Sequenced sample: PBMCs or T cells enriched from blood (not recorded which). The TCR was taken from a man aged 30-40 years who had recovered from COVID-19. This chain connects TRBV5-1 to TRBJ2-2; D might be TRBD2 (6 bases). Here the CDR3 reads CASRGGNLNTGELFF. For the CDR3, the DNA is TGCGCCAGCAGGGGCGGGAATTTGAACACCGGGGAGCTGTTTTTT.